These 23 T cell receptor beta chains were all obtained from the same sample, sequenced in a study of blood T cell repertoires in COVID-19. Profiling relied on immunoSEQ multiplex PCR, and the TCRdb table lists in-frame clones only, not all of them. This sample has approximately 260,000 clones, with about 86% found just once. Input material: PBMCs or T cells enriched from blood (not recorded which). The receptors were sampled from a man aged 50 or older who had recovered from COVID-19.

This clone was observed a few times. J is TRBJ2-4 and V is TRBV28; 8 bases agree with TRBD1. The CDR3 is 12 amino acids. V lost 9 bases and J lost 7; bases outside the gene matches: 5. CDR1 is MDHEN, CDR2 SYDVKM, per germline. In nucleotides, the CDR3 is TGTGCCAGTCGACAGGGGAACAACATTCAGTACTTC. As protein: CASRQGNNIQYF. Full variable domain (rest looked up from reference TRBV28 and TRBJ2-4): DVKVTQSSRYLVKRTGEKVFLECVQDMDHENMFWYRQDPGLGLRLIYFSYDVKMKEKGDIPEGYSVSREKKERFSLILESASTNQTSMYLCASRQGNNIQYFGAGTRLSVL.

This clone appeared a single time. The chain joins TRBV30 to TRBJ2-1; 10 bases line up with TRBD2. Unmatched junction bases numbered 14, after V lost 0 bases and J lost 9 bases. The CDR3 spans 17 residues. Germline V lookup: CDR1 GTSNPN, CDR2 SVGIG (reference sequence). CDR3 sequence: CAWSVQRGGTSASEQFF. The CDR3 DNA is TGTGCCTGGAGTGTTCAGCGGGGGGGAACGTCCGCTTCTGAGCAGTTCTTC.

The chain has TRBV7-9 and TRBJ1-6, with 8 bases fitting TRBD1. This CDR3 has 18 residues. V lost 1 base to trimming and J lost 0 bases; unmatched junction nucleotides: 5. CDR1 and CDR2 from the germline V gene are SEHNR and FQNEAQ (reference sequence). CDR3 residues: CASSLGQGTDSYNSPLHF. The CDR3 nucleotides read TGTGCCAGCAGCTTAGGACAGGGGACGGACTCCTATAATTCACCCCTCCACTTT.

This chain joins TRBV18 and TRBJ1-4; possibly TRBD1 for D (6 bases). V lost 6 bases and J lost 0, with 17 bases in between. Germline loops: CDR1 KGHSH, CDR2 LQKENI. This CDR3 region has 17 residues. CDR3 sequence: CASSLGTLQATNEKLFF. The CDR3 DNA follows: TGTGCCAGCTCCCTTGGGACACTCCAAGCAACTAATGAAAAACTGTTTTTT.

In this sample, this clone turned up once. This rearrangement joins TRBV2 to TRBJ2-5; perhaps TRBD2 as D (5 bases). CDR1 SNHLY and CDR2 FYNNEI come from the germline V gene. V was trimmed by 1 base and J by 5 bases, leaving 14 bases between them. The CDR3 runs 15 residues. DNA for the CDR3: TGTGCCAGCAGTGAAGGACTTCGGGATCATGAGACCCAGTACTTC. Protein: CASSEGLRDHETQYF. The full variable domain, its missing parts supplied by reference TRBV2 and TRBJ2-5, is EPEVTQTPSHQVTQMGQEVILRCVPISNHLYFYWYRQILGQKVEFLVSFYNNEISEKSEIFDDQFSVERPDGSNFTLKIRSTKLEDSAMYFCASSEGLRDHETQYFGPGTRLLVL.

The chain recombines TRBV5-1 with TRBJ2-5, with D possibly being TRBD1 (5 bases). The ends were cut back, 4 bases at V and 9 bases at J, with 10 bases in the middle. This CDR3 contains 11 residues. Germline values: CDR1 SGHRS, CDR2 YFSETQ. This CDR3 is CASSELGAQYF. CDR3 DNA: TGCGCCAGCAGCGAGCTAGGGGCCCAGTACTTC.

V gene TRBV27 combines with J gene TRBJ2-1; 16 nucleotides line up with TRBD2. The CDR3 runs to 17 residues. V shed 0 bases and J 14 bases; nucleotides not matched to a gene: 10. Germline assignment: CDR1 MNHEY and CDR2 SMNVEV (reference sequence). As DNA, the CDR3 is TGTGCCAGCAGTTTATCGCCCGGGACTAGCGGGAGGGCCAAAAAGTTCTTC. Its protein is CASSLSPGTSGRAKKFF.

This CDR3 is CASASTRGNTIYF. The CDR3 DNA reads as TGTGCCAGCGCATCAACTAGGGGAAACACCATATATTTT. The chain uses TRBV27 and TRBJ1-3; no firm D call. Trimming took 8 bases from V and 4 from J, leaving 12 bases between them. This CDR3 region has 13 residues. The germline V gene has CDR1 MNHEY and CDR2 SMNVEV (reference sequence).

This sequence joins TRBV19 and TRBJ2-7; D uncertain. The CDR3 sequence is 15 residues long. The germline V and J ends were trimmed by 3 bases and 5 bases, with 17 bases remaining between them. Per germline, CDR1 LNHDA and CDR2 SQIVND (reference sequence). CDR3 sequence: CASSMGAHPWNEQYF. The DNA for the CDR3 is TGTGCCAGTAGTATGGGCGCCCACCCCTGGAACGAGCAGTACTTC.

The rearrangement joins TRBV29-1 to TRBJ1-2; D might be TRBD1 (6 bases). The ends were cut back, 6 bases at V and 8 bases at J, with 13 bases in the middle. Germline lookup yields CDR1 SQVTM and CDR2 ANQGSEA. The CDR3 has 11 amino acids. The CDR3 DNA sequence: TGCAGCGTACAGGGACTAGAAGGCTACACCTTC. Translated: CSVQGLEGYTF.

This clone was picked up a small number of times. The chain joins TRBV27 to TRBJ1-6; D gene unclear. Germline values: CDR1 MNHEY, CDR2 SMNVEV (reference sequence). V lost 0 bases to trimming and J lost 5 bases, with 8 bases between them. The CDR3 length is 15 residues. CDR3 amino acids: CASSLSTANNSPLHF. The CDR3 region has the DNA TGTGCCAGCAGTTTATCTACAGCCAATAATTCACCCCTCCACTTT.

This chain joins TRBV21-1 and TRBJ2-2; TRBD2 is the table's D call and was not checked against the DNA. TRBV21-1 is tagged as a pseudogene. This CDR3 region has 16 residues. CDR3 sequence (DNA): TGTGCCAGCGGCTCCGGGGGGGGGAGGGCCTTCGGGGAGCTGTTTTTT. It is translated as CASGSGGGRAFGELFF.

The chain has TRBV11-2 and TRBJ1-1; TRBD1 might be the D (5 bases). CDR3 length equals 16 residues. Trimming cost V 2 bases and J 2 bases, with 15 bases left between them. Germline assignment: CDR1 SGHAT and CDR2 FQNNGV. The CDR3 region is CASSLSDGGHNTEAFF. CDR3 DNA: TGTGCCAGCAGCTTATCCGACGGTGGACACAACACTGAAGCTTTCTTT.

The rearrangement links TRBV5-1 to TRBJ2-2; D gene ambiguous. This CDR3 is 16 amino acids long. The germline CDR1 and CDR2 sequences are SGHRS and YFSETQ. Deletions cut 1 base from V and 5 bases from J, with 15 bases between. The DNA for the CDR3 is TGCGCCAGCAGCTTGTTCATTCCAGAAAATACCGGGGAGCTGTTTTTT. It translates to CASSLFIPENTGELFF.

This clone was picked up one time. The rearrangement uses TRBV9 and TRBJ2-7, with D unclear. V was trimmed by 0 bases and J by 2 bases, leaving 12 bases between them. Germline V gene lookup returns CDR1 SGDLS and CDR2 YYNGEE. This CDR3 is built from 15 residues. The chain's CDR3 is CASSVEALGAYEQYF. The CDR3 bases are TGTGCCAGCAGCGTAGAGGCCCTAGGAGCCTACGAGCAGTACTTC. The whole variable domain, remainder taken from reference TRBV9 and TRBJ2-7, is DSGVTQTPKHLITATGQRVTLRCSPRSGDLSVYWYQQSLDQGLQFLIQYYNGEERAKGNILERFSAQQFPDLHSELNLSSLELGDSALYFCASSVEALGAYEQYFGPGTRLTVT.

This CDR3 is CASSPGQSSFYGYTF. The CDR3 DNA sequence: TGCGCCAGCAGCCCCGGACAGTCGAGCTTCTATGGCTACACCTTC. This chain joins TRBV5-1 and TRBJ1-2; D possibly corresponds to TRBD1 (6 bases). CDR3 length equals 15 residues. Per the germline V gene, CDR1 is SGHRS and CDR2 is YFSETQ. V lost 4 bases and J 4 bases, leaving 17 bases between the germline ends. Filled out from reference TRBV5-1 and TRBJ1-2, the complete variable domain reads KAGVTQTPRYLIKTRGQQVTLSCSPISGHRSVSWYQQTPGQGLQFLFEYFSETQRNKGNFPGRFSGRQFSNSRSEMNVSTLELGDSALYLCASSPGQSSFYGYTFGSGTRLTVV.

The CDR3 nucleotides read TGTGCCAGCTCACCATCCCGGACAGGGGGCACCTACAATGAGCAGTTCTTC. Translation: CASSPSRTGGTYNEQFF. The chain couples TRBV18 to TRBJ2-1, with 11 bases that match TRBD1. This CDR3 comprises 17 residues. Trimming removed 2 bases from V and 2 bases from J; junction bases left unmatched: 5. CDR1 is KGHSH, CDR2 LQKENI, per germline.

The chain couples TRBV4-1 to TRBJ2-3, with TRBD1 identical over 7 bases. With V trimmed by 3 bases and J by 4 bases, 7 bases remained unmatched. The CDR3 spans 15 residues. CDR1 and CDR2 from the germline V gene are MGHRA and YSYEKL. CDR3: CASSHSGQNADTQYF. CDR3 coding DNA: TGCGCCAGCAGCCACTCGGGACAGAATGCAGATACGCAGTATTTT.

This clone was picked up a small number of times. The chain employs TRBV5-1 and TRBJ2-7, with D possibly TRBD1 on 5 matching bases. CDR1 is SGHRS, CDR2 YFSETQ, per germline. The CDR3 extends over 15 amino acids. V was pared by 1 base and J by 4 bases, with 15 bases between. In nucleotides, the CDR3 is TGCGCCAGCAGCTTGAGGGTAGGGGCCCTATACGAGCAGTACTTC. Protein product: CASSLRVGALYEQYF.

The chain uses TRBV28 and TRBJ1-1, with 8 bases matching TRBD1. CDR1 is MDHEN and CDR2 is SYDVKM in the germline V gene. This CDR3 is 16 amino acids long. Trimming at V came to 2 bases and at J to 0 bases, leaving 5 bases not matched to a gene. DNA of the CDR3: TGTGCCAGCAGTTTAGGGGGGACAGGACTGAACACTGAAGCTTTCTTT. Translation gives CASSLGGTGLNTEAFF.

CDR3 DNA sequence: TGCGCCAGCAGTCAACGGGACAGGGACCCGATACTGAGCTCCTACAATGAGCAGTTCTTC. Protein product: CASSQRDRDPILSSYNEQFF. This chain joins TRBV23-1 and TRBJ2-1; 9 positions match TRBD1. TRBV23-1 is identified as an open reading frame with a role that is uncertain. The J segment lost 0 bases and the V segment lost 2 bases, leaving 14 bases of the junction unmatched. This CDR3 has 20 amino acids.

The chain couples TRBV7-3 to TRBJ2-1; 9 positions agree with TRBD2. V was pared by 2 bases and J by 2 bases, with 1 base of the junction left unmatched. The CDR3 extends over 15 amino acids. In germline, CDR1 is SGHTA, CDR2 FQGTGA. The chain's CDR3 is CASSLSSGTYNEQFF. CDR3 in DNA: TGTGCCAGCAGCTTATCTAGCGGGACCTACAATGAGCAGTTCTTC.

The rearrangement joins TRBV3-1 (or the pseudogene TRBV3-2) to TRBJ2-3, with TRBD2 matching 7 bases. CDR1 is LGHDT and CDR2 is YNNKEL in the germline V gene (reference sequence). CDR3 length: 15 residues. Trimming at V came to 1 base and at J to 6 bases, leaving 7 bases not matched to a gene. The CDR3 is CASSQGGGSADTQYF. Here the CDR3 DNA reads TGTGCCAGCAGCCAAGGGGGCGGGAGCGCCGATACGCAGTATTTT.